One and the same sample provided the 13 T cell receptor beta chains below, sequenced in a study of blood T cells in healthy people across ages. A sample-barcoded 5' primer and a J-beta primer mix were used in a second PCR of roughly 7 to 11 cycles. TCRdb re-derived calls from the 5' RACE reads in MiXCR, one entry per CDR3 protein. The sample yields some 1 million distinct CDR3 sequences, more than 35% seen once. The sequenced sample consisted of blood. These receptors all come from a woman in her sixties in good health.

This clonotype was recorded at least ten times. V is TRBV11-1 and J is TRBJ1-2; D call uncertain. Germline V gene sequence: CDR1 SGHAT, CDR2 FQDESV (reference sequence). The ends were cut back, 2 bases at V and 2 bases at J, with 6 bases in the middle. This CDR3 has 13 residues. In DNA, the CDR3 is TGTGCCAGCAGCTTAAGCAGCAACTATGGCTACACCTTC. Encoded protein: CASSLSSNYGYTF.

The genes are TRBV7-9 and TRBJ2-3, with TRBD2 identical over 7 bases. The CDR3 is made up of 16 amino acids. Trimming removed 5 bases from V and 1 base from J; junction bases left unmatched: 9. Germline V gene sequence: CDR1 SEHNR, CDR2 FQNEAQ (reference sequence). The CDR3: CASSRSSGARTDTQYF. The CDR3 bases are TGTGCCAGCAGCAGATCTAGCGGAGCACGCACAGATACGCAGTATTTT.

The chain employs TRBV3-1 and TRBJ1-1; D is uncertain. V was pared by 4 bases and J by 1 base, with 10 bases between. Looked up from germline, CDR1 is LGHDT and CDR2 is YNNKEL (reference sequence). This CDR3 has 14 amino acids. CDR3 protein: CASSPQSSNTEAFF. The CDR3 coding sequence is TGTGCCAGCAGCCCACAGAGTTCGAACACTGAAGCTTTCTTT. Supplemented by reference TRBV3-1 and TRBJ1-1, the full variable domain reads DTAVSQTPKYLVTQMGNDKSIKCEQNLGHDTMYWYKQDSKKFLKIMFSYNNKELIINETVPNRFSPKSPDKAHLNLHINSLELGDSAVYFCASSPQSSNTEAFFGQGTRLTVV.

CDR3 loop: CASSQERGGSEQYF. The CDR3 DNA reads as TGTGCCAGCAGCCAAGAGCGGGGGGGCTCCGAGCAGTACTTC. This chain uses TRBV3-1 with TRBJ2-7; TRBD2 matches 9 bases. Germline loops: CDR1 LGHDT, CDR2 YNNKEL (reference sequence). This CDR3 is built from 14 residues. The junction had 3 bases not matched to a gene; V was cut back by 0 bases and J by 6 bases.

The CDR3 DNA follows: TGTGCCAGCAGTGACCCCCAAGCCCGGGGGACGGGGGCGCAGTACTTC. Protein: CASSDPQARGTGAQYF. The chain combines TRBV6-1 with TRBJ2-7, with D perhaps TRBD1 or TRBD2 (6 bases each). Germline V CDR1 and CDR2: MNHNS, SASEGT. V lost 3 bases and J lost 9, with 24 bases in between. The CDR3 is made up of 16 amino acids.

This clonotype was found once. An end of the junction differs from the germline gene, which may be a read error. This chain links TRBV6-1 with TRBJ2-1; a possible D gene is TRBD2 (6 bases). This CDR3 comprises 18 residues. Germline V lookup: CDR1 MNHNS, CDR2 SASEGT. In DNA, the CDR3 is TGTGCCAGCAGGGAAGGACCGCTAGCGAAGAGCTCCTACAATGAGCAGTTCTTC. Its translation is CASREGPLAKSSYNEQFF.

This clonotype was detected ten times or more. The chain has TRBV29-1 and TRBJ1-1; TRBD1 aligns across 7 bases. The germline V gene encodes CDR1 SQVTM and CDR2 ANQGSEA. The ends lost 7 bases at V and 0 bases at J; junction bases unmatched: 5. This CDR3 has 13 amino acids. CDR3 bases: TGCAGCGGTGCAGGGGGACTGAACACTGAAGCTTTCTTT. Its protein product is CSGAGGLNTEAFF. The variable domain in full, with the rest retrieved from reference TRBV29-1 and TRBJ1-1, is SAVISQKPSRDICQRGTSLTIQCQVDSQVTMMFWYRQQPGQSLTLIATANQGSEATYESGFVIDKFPISRPNLTFSTLTVSNMSPEDSSIYLCSGAGGLNTEAFFGQGTRLTVV.

This clonotype came up a few times. The chain recombines TRBV5-1 with TRBJ2-6; D is unclear. The germline gives CDR1 SGHRS, CDR2 YFSETQ. The CDR3 covers 16 residues. Trimming shortened V by 4 bases and J by 0 bases, and 11 bases separated the two germline ends. DNA for the CDR3: TGCGCCAGCAGCCCCTTCCCCGCCTCTGGGGCCAACGTCCTGACTTTC. This codes for CASSPFPASGANVLTF.

The V and J genes are TRBV30 and TRBJ2-1; D is possibly TRBD2 (6 bases). The CDR3 covers 16 residues. Trimming removed 1 base at V and 11 bases at J, with 24 bases between. Germline-derived CDR1 and CDR2 are GTSNPN and SVGIG (reference sequence). This CDR3 is CAWSAGVERVRVQQFF. The CDR3 coding sequence is TGTGCCTGGAGTGCCGGGGTGGAGCGGGTCAGGGTCCAGCAGTTCTTC. Full variable domain (remainder filled in from reference TRBV30 and TRBJ2-1): SQTIHQWPATLVQPVGSPLSLECTVEGTSNPNLYWYRQAAGRGLQLLFYSVGIGQISSEVPQNLSASRPQDRQFILSSKKLLLSDSGFYLCAWSAGVERVRVQQFFGPGTRLTVL.

This clonotype has just a few counts. This sequence joins TRBV5-1 and TRBJ2-1, with 7 bases identical to TRBD2. Germline V gene data show CDR1 as SGHRS and CDR2 as YFSETQ. The ends lost 3 bases at V and 0 bases at J; junction bases unmatched: 3. The CDR3 runs to 15 residues. The chain's CDR3 is CASSSGDYSYNEQFF. CDR3 bases: TGCGCCAGCAGCTCCGGGGACTACTCCTACAATGAGCAGTTCTTC.

This sequence joins TRBV9 and TRBJ2-4; a possible D gene is TRBD2 (5 bases). This CDR3 is 17 amino acids long. V lost 2 bases and J 2 bases, leaving 17 bases between the germline ends. The germline V gene encodes CDR1 SGDLS and CDR2 YYNGEE. This chain's CDR3 is CASSVHPLAGPKNIQYF. In DNA, the CDR3 is TGTGCCAGCAGCGTCCATCCTCTGGCGGGCCCCAAAAACATTCAGTACTTC.

The chain recombines TRBV12-3 or TRBV12-4 with TRBJ2-4; D remains ambiguous. The DNA end favors TRBJ2-7, so the J call may be wrong. The CDR3 extends over 12 amino acids. CDR3 amino acids: CASAPKNYEQYF. The CDR3 bases are TGTGCCAGCGCCCCAAAGAACTACGAGCAGTACTTC.

This clonotype has a handful of counts. The chain links TRBV19 to TRBJ2-5; no clear D. The germline V gene encodes CDR1 LNHDA and CDR2 SQIVND (reference sequence). Trimming stripped 0 bases from V and 2 bases from J, with 10 bases between. The CDR3 contains 15 residues. CDR3: CASSIDLRSQETQYF. The CDR3 region has the DNA TGTGCCAGTAGTATAGATTTACGGTCACAAGAGACCCAGTACTTC.